A single T cell receptor beta chain is shown here with its context. This sample stems from a study of preoperative IRX-2 immunotherapy in early breast cancer. This sample's treatment: preoperative locoregional IRX-2 cytokine immunotherapy. This phase Ib study tested locoregional IRX-2 cytokine immunotherapy given before surgery. The table came from immunoSEQ multiplex PCR; TCRdb's copy has only in-frame clones and leaves some out. The sample comprises 24,000 or so clones, about 95% of which are singletons, and under 20% rests with the top ten. This TCR was sampled from a human donor with breast cancer. The source was tumor tissue, collected after IRX-2 immunotherapy.

CDR3 coding DNA: TGTGCCAGCAGCCAAGTTTACACAGATACGCAGTATTTT. This codes for CASSQVYTDTQYF. This chain joins TRBV4-2 and TRBJ2-3; D is uncertain. Germline CDR1 and CDR2: LGHNA and YNFKEQ. With 1 base removed from V and 2 bases from J, the gap between germline ends came to 4 bases. The CDR3 is made up of 13 amino acids.